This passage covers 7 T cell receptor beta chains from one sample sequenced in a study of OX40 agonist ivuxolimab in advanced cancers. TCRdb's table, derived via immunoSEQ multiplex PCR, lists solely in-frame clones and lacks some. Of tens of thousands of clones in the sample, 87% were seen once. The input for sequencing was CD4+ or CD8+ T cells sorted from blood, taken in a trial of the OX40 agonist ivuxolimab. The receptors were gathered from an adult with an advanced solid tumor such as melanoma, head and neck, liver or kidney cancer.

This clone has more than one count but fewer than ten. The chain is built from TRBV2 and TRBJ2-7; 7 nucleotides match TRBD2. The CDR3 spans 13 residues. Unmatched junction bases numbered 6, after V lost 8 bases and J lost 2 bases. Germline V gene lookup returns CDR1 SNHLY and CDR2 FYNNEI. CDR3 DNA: TGTGCCAGCGGGGGGGACGGAGCCTACGAGCAGTACTTC. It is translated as CASGGDGAYEQYF. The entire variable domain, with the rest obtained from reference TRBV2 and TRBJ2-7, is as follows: EPEVTQTPSHQVTQMGQEVILRCVPISNHLYFYWYRQILGQKVEFLVSFYNNEISEKSEIFDDQFSVERPDGSNFTLKIRSTKLEDSAMYFCASGGDGAYEQYFGPGTRLTVT.

The CDR3 spells CASRTGVRYGYTF. As DNA, the CDR3 is TGCGCCAGCAGAACAGGGGTTAGATATGGCTACACCTTC. The V gene is TRBV5-1, the J gene TRBJ1-2; 7 nucleotides agree with TRBD1. CDR3 length equals 13 residues. The germline V gene has CDR1 SGHRS and CDR2 YFSETQ. The trim removed 5 bases at V and 5 bases at J, leaving 6 bases unmatched.

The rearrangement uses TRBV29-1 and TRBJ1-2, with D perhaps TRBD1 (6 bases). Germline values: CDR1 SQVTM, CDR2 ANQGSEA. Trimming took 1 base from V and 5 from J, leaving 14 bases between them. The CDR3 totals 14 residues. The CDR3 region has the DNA TGCAGCGTTGAAGCAGGGGCGGGCCGATATGGCTACACCTTC. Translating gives CSVEAGAGRYGYTF.

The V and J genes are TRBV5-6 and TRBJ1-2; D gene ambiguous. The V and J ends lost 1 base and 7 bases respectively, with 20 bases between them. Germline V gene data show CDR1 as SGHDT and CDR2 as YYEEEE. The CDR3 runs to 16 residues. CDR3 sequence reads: CASSLSNTIFIPGYTF. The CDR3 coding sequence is TGTGCCAGCAGCTTGTCGAATACAATCTTCATCCCTGGCTACACCTTC.

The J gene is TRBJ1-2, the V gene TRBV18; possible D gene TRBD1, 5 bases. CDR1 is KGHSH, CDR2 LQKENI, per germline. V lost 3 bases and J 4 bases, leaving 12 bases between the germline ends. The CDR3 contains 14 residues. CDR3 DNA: TGTGCCAGCTCACCCCTGGGGGACTTCTATGGCTACACCTTC. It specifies CASSPLGDFYGYTF.

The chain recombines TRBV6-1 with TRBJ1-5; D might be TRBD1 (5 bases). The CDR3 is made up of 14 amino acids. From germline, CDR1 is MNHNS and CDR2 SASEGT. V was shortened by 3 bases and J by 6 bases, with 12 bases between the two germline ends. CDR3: CASSERVGGQPQHF. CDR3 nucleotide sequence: TGTGCCAGCAGTGAGAGAGTGGGGGGTCAGCCCCAGCATTTT.

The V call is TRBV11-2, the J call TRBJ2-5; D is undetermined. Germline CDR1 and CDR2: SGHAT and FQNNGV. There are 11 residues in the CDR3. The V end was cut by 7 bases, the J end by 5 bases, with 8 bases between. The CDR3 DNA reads TGTGCCAGCACCTTGGGGGAGACCCAGTACTTC. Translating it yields CASTLGETQYF.